This entry lists 27 T cell receptor beta chains sequenced from one sample in a study of T-cell memory formation after mild COVID-19. TCRdb reprocessed the 5' RACE reads via MiXCR and lists one record per CDR3 protein. The profile shows under 550,000 distinct CDR3 sequences, 15% to 20% of them singletons. Sequenced sample: PBMCs or a T cell subset sorted from them (not recorded which). The receptors were gathered from an adult woman who had mild COVID-19 (a few samples of this study predate the infection). Cell type and time point are not known.

This chain links TRBV30 with TRBJ1-3, with D possibly matching TRBD1 (6 bases). The CDR3 sequence is 12 residues long. V lost 4 bases, J lost 2 bases, and 6 bases lay in between. Germline loops: CDR1 GTSNPN, CDR2 SVGIG (reference sequence). CDR3 amino acids: CAWTGAGNTIYF. In DNA form, the CDR3 reads TGTGCCTGGACAGGGGCTGGAAACACCATATATTTT.

This clonotype was picked up a small number of times. V usage is TRBV5-1 and J usage is TRBJ2-1; D possibly corresponds to TRBD2 (6 bases). V was trimmed by 3 bases and J by 4 bases, leaving 14 bases between them. Germline values: CDR1 SGHRS, CDR2 YFSETQ. This CDR3 is 15 amino acids long. CDR3 DNA sequence: TGCGCCAGCAGCTCTACCGGGACTCTATACAATGAGCAGTTCTTC. Translating gives CASSSTGTLYNEQFF.

This CDR3 reads CASSTGTQPYEQYF. DNA for the CDR3: TGTGCCAGCAGCACCGGGACCCAACCCTACGAGCAGTACTTC. This chain links TRBV7-2 with TRBJ2-7; D is perhaps TRBD1 or TRBD2 (5 bases each). Looked up from germline, CDR1 is SGHTA and CDR2 is FQGNSA. CDR3 length: 14 amino acids. Trimming shortened V by 5 bases and J by 2 bases, and 13 bases separated the two germline ends. Full variable domain (outside the CDR3, taken from reference TRBV7-2 and TRBJ2-7): GAGVSQSPSNKVTEKGKDVELRCDPISGHTALYWYRQSLGQGLEFLIYFQGNSAPDKSGLPSDRFSAERTGGSVSTLTIQRTQQEDSAVYLCASSTGTQPYEQYFGPGTRLTVT.

The V call is TRBV29-1, the J call TRBJ2-7; D perhaps matches TRBD1 (5 bases). The germline V gene encodes CDR1 SQVTM and CDR2 ANQGSEA. This CDR3 contains 16 residues. V was shortened by 1 base and J by 0 bases, with 16 bases between the two germline ends. The CDR3 DNA follows: TGCAGCGTTGAAGCACCTGTGGGGCTTCGCTCCTACGAGCAGTACTTC. Amino acid sequence: CSVEAPVGLRSYEQYF.

CDR3 DNA: TGTGCCAGCAGCTGGAAGCGGGGGGCAAGGGGGACAGATACGCAGTATTTT. As protein: CASSWKRGARGTDTQYF. The J gene is TRBJ2-3, the V gene TRBV11-2; the match to TRBD2 covers 9 bases. Germline CDR1 and CDR2: SGHAT and FQNNGV. This CDR3 has 17 residues. Germline trimming cut 4 bases from V and 3 bases from J; bases unmatched to any gene: 11. The variable domain in full, with the rest retrieved from reference TRBV11-2 and TRBJ2-3, is EAGVAQSPRYKIIEKRQSVAFWCNPISGHATLYWYQQILGQGPKLLIQFQNNGVVDDSQLPKDRFSAERLKGVDSTLKIQPAKLEDSAVYLCASSWKRGARGTDTQYFGPGTRLTVL.

This clonotype was found many times. The chain joins TRBV25-1 to TRBJ2-7, with D uncertain. The CDR3 runs 12 residues. CDR1 and CDR2 (germline): MGHDK, SYGVNS. The V end was cut by 6 bases, the J end by 4 bases, with 10 bases between. CDR3 region: CASSVGWYEQYF. CDR3 sequence (DNA): TGTGCCAGCAGCGTAGGTTGGTACGAGCAGTACTTC.

The genes are TRBV29-1 and TRBJ2-1; 10 positions agree with TRBD2. The V gene end was trimmed by 3 bases and the J gene end by 9 bases; junction bases not matched to a gene: 5. This CDR3 region has 13 residues. Germline CDR1 is SQVTM and CDR2 is ANQGSEA. This chain's CDR3 is CSVDGTSVREQFF. As DNA, the CDR3 is TGCAGCGTTGATGGGACTAGCGTCCGTGAGCAGTTCTTC.

The V and J genes are TRBV7-9 and TRBJ2-3, with 9 bases that match TRBD2. The CDR3 is 15 amino acids. Per germline, CDR1 SEHNR and CDR2 FQNEAQ (reference sequence). The trim removed 2 bases at V and 5 bases at J, leaving 5 bases unmatched. CDR3 DNA sequence: TGTGCCAGCAGCTTACCGACTAGCGGCAAAGATACGCAGTATTTT. This gives the protein CASSLPTSGKDTQYF.

In its sample, this clonotype was seen many times. The genes are TRBV7-2 and TRBJ1-6; D not certain. The CDR3 consists of 13 residues. Germline CDR1 reads SGHTA; CDR2 reads FQGNSA. Trimming took 11 bases from V and 10 from J, leaving 18 bases between them. The CDR3 region is CAGGRRVDSPLHF. The CDR3, as DNA: TGTGCCGGCGGGCGGAGGGTGGACTCACCCCTCCACTTT.

Many counts were recorded for this clonotype. The chain combines TRBV10-1 with TRBJ2-7; 8 nucleotides match TRBD1. This CDR3 has 17 residues. The V segment lost 3 bases and the J segment 2 bases; nucleotides outside the gene matches: 12. Germline V gene lookup returns CDR1 WNHNN and CDR2 SYGVQD (reference sequence). In DNA, the CDR3 is TGCGCCAGCAGTGAACCAGGACAGGGCGAGGGGACCTACGAGCAGTACTTC. As protein: CASSEPGQGEGTYEQYF.

This chain links TRBV5-4 with TRBJ2-7; no definite D call. V was clipped by 2 bases and J by 4 bases, with 7 bases between them. CDR3 length equals 12 residues. In germline, CDR1 is SGHNT, CDR2 YYREEE (reference sequence). Here the CDR3 reads CASSFNHYEQYF. The DNA of the CDR3 is TGTGCCAGCAGCTTTAATCATTACGAGCAGTACTTC.

The rearrangement uses TRBV3-1 and TRBJ1-6; tentatively, D is TRBD1 (5 bases). V was trimmed by 4 bases and J by 0 bases, leaving 19 bases between them. Germline CDR1 reads LGHDT; CDR2 reads YNNKEL (reference sequence). The CDR3 loop spans 19 amino acids. The CDR3: CASSRGTRARSSYNSPLHF. Here the CDR3 DNA reads TGTGCCAGCAGCCGTGGGACTCGTGCTCGGAGCTCCTATAATTCACCCCTCCACTTT.

V is TRBV12-3 or TRBV12-4 and J is TRBJ2-1; 7 bases agree with TRBD1. V trimming: 5 bases; J trimming: 5 bases; junction bases outside the gene matches: 6. This CDR3 contains 14 residues. CDR3 residues: CASSVGTEHNEQFF. The CDR3 DNA sequence: TGTGCCAGCAGTGTTGGGACAGAGCACAATGAGCAGTTCTTC.

V gene TRBV7-8 combines with J gene TRBJ1-6; D might be TRBD1 (5 bases). Germline-derived CDR1 and CDR2 are SGHVS and FQNEAQ. Trimming pared 1 base from V and 9 bases from J, leaving 16 bases between. This CDR3 contains 16 residues. The CDR3 sequence: CASSLGFREASSPLHF. CDR3 coding DNA: TGTGCCAGCAGCTTAGGGTTCAGGGAGGCGAGTTCACCCCTCCACTTT.

J is TRBJ2-7 and V is TRBV12-3 or TRBV12-4; D is ambiguous. Trimming pared 6 bases from V and 0 bases from J, leaving 6 bases between. The CDR3 runs 12 residues. DNA for the CDR3: TGTGCCAGCAGAAGGAGCTCCTACGAGCAGTACTTC. Translating gives CASRRSSYEQYF.

This clonotype has more than one count but fewer than ten. The rearrangement uses TRBV5-1 and TRBJ2-5; TRBD1 aligns across 7 bases. There are 19 residues in the CDR3. The V and J ends lost 2 bases and 5 bases, in that order; junction bases with no gene match: 21. Germline V gene data show CDR1 as SGHRS and CDR2 as YFSETQ. The CDR3 here is CASSLVAGTGQRLHETQYF. In nucleotides, the CDR3 is TGCGCCAGCAGCTTAGTGGCCGGAACGGGACAGCGGCTTCACGAGACCCAGTACTTC. Full variable domain (missing parts from reference TRBV5-1 and TRBJ2-5): KAGVTQTPRYLIKTRGQQVTLSCSPISGHRSVSWYQQTPGQGLQFLFEYFSETQRNKGNFPGRFSGRQFSNSRSEMNVSTLELGDSALYLCASSLVAGTGQRLHETQYFGPGTRLLVL.

The chain employs TRBV7-2 and TRBJ2-3; D unresolved. CDR1 and CDR2 (germline): SGHTA, FQGNSA. Trimming took off 6 bases at V and 2 bases at J, with 12 bases between the two ends. This CDR3 is built from 14 residues. The CDR3 loop is CASRQNLLTDTQYF. CDR3 DNA sequence: TGTGCCAGCAGGCAAAATCTTCTCACAGATACGCAGTATTTT.

A few counts support this clonotype. The CDR3 nucleotides are TGTGCCAGCAGCCCCGGGACAACGAACACTGAAGCTTTCTTT. Protein sequence: CASSPGTTNTEAFF. The chain is built from TRBV7-3 and TRBJ1-1, with D maybe TRBD1 (6 bases). Trimming removed 5 bases at V and 1 base at J, with 11 bases between. CDR3 length equals 14 residues. Looked up from germline, CDR1 is SGHTA and CDR2 is FQGTGA.

V usage is TRBV5-1 and J usage is TRBJ1-5; 12 nucleotides align to TRBD1. Trimming took 4 bases from V and 0 from J; bases not matched to a gene: 11. This CDR3 region has 19 residues. CDR1 SGHRS and CDR2 YFSETQ come from the germline V gene. This CDR3 is CASSPSPGQGAYSNQPQHF. CDR3 DNA: TGCGCCAGCAGCCCATCACCGGGACAGGGGGCGTATAGCAATCAGCCCCAGCATTTT.

This clonotype occurred a few times. The chain links TRBV12-3 or TRBV12-4 to TRBJ2-5; D perhaps matches TRBD2 (5 bases). The CDR3 is made up of 17 amino acids. V gave up 3 bases and J gave up 2 bases, with 19 bases separating them. The CDR3 region has the DNA TGTGCCAGCAGTTTGGGAGTGGGTTTGGGGTTACAAGAGACCCAGTACTTC. Encoded protein: CASSLGVGLGLQETQYF.

V is TRBV4-1 and J is TRBJ2-3; D may be TRBD2 (6 bases). Germline V gives CDR1 MGHRA, CDR2 YSYEKL. This CDR3 spans 17 amino acids. Trimming left V 2 bases short and J 5 bases short, with 20 bases between. The CDR3 DNA is TGCGCCAGCAGCCAAAGTCGGGGGTCCCGCAGGGTAGATACGCAGTATTTT. Translating gives CASSQSRGSRRVDTQYF.

This clonotype was seen more than once but under ten times. The chain uses TRBV7-8 and TRBJ1-5; no clear D. This CDR3 region has 13 residues. Trimming pared 4 bases from V and 5 bases from J, leaving 9 bases between. CDR1 is SGHVS, CDR2 FQNEAQ, per germline. Written as DNA, the CDR3 is TGTGCCAGCAGCTCGTCCCCTTATCAGCCCCAGCATTTT. Its translation: CASSSSPYQPQHF.

This clonotype was found a few times. The J gene is TRBJ2-3, the V gene TRBV5-1; 9 bases fit TRBD2. This CDR3 region has 16 residues. With 6 bases clipped from V and 3 bases from J, the junction kept 11 bases outside the gene matches. Germline V gene lookup returns CDR1 SGHRS and CDR2 YFSETQ. As DNA, the CDR3 is TGCGCCAGCACCTCCCGGCTAGCGGGAATGACAGATACGCAGTATTTT. Its translation is CASTSRLAGMTDTQYF.

The rearrangement uses TRBV6-2 or TRBV6-3 and TRBJ1-5, with unresolved D. Germline V gives CDR1 MNHEY, CDR2 SVGEGT. Trimming took 5 bases from V and 5 from J, leaving 7 bases between them. The CDR3 runs 12 residues. The chain's CDR3 is CASSGGYQPQHF. The CDR3, as DNA: TGTGCCAGCAGTGGAGGCTATCAGCCCCAGCATTTT.

V usage is TRBV29-1 and J usage is TRBJ2-1; D possibly uses TRBD1 or TRBD2 (5 bases each). CDR1 and CDR2 from the germline V gene are SQVTM and ANQGSEA. This CDR3 spans 15 amino acids. The V and J ends lost 2 bases and 5 bases respectively, with 16 bases between them. The chain's CDR3 is CSVEYPGRYHNEQFF. The CDR3 DNA is TGCAGCGTTGAATACCCGGGACGGTACCACAATGAGCAGTTCTTC.

The chain recombines TRBV18 with TRBJ1-4; D uncertain. The CDR3 is 12 amino acids. The V gene's germline CDR1 is KGHSH and CDR2 LQKENI. The V end was cut by 4 bases, the J end by 8 bases, with 8 bases between. This CDR3 reads CASSLWTEKLFF. As DNA, the CDR3 is TGTGCCAGCTCACTCTGGACGGAAAAACTGTTTTTT.

The genes are TRBV6-2 or TRBV6-3 and TRBJ1-5; TRBD1 agrees at 10 bases. This CDR3 is built from 15 residues. Germline V gives CDR1 MNHEY, CDR2 SVGEGT. J lost 5 bases, V lost 6 bases, and 7 bases had no gene match. The CDR3 bases are TGTGCCAGCAGACCGGGACAGGGGACCTATCAGCCCCAGCATTTT. It specifies CASRPGQGTYQPQHF.